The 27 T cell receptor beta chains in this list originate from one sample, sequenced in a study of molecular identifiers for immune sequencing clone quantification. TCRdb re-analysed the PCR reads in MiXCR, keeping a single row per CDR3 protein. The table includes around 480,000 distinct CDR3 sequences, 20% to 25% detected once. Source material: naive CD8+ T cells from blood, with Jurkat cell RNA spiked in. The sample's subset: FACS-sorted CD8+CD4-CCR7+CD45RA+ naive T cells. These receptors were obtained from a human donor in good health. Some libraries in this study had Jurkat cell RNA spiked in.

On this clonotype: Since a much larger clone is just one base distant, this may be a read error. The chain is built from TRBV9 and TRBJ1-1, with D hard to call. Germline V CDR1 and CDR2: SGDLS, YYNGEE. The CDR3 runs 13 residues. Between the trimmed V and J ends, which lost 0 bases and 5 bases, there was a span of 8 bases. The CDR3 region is CASSVGRQTEAFF. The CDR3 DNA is TGTGCCAGCAGCGTAGGGAGGCAGACTGAAGCTTTCTTT. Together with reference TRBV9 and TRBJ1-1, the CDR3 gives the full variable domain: DSGVTQTPKHLITATGQRVTLRCSPRSGDLSVYWYQQSLDQGLQFLIQYYNGEERAKGNILERFSAQQFPDLHSELNLSSLELGDSALYFCASSVGRQTEAFFGQGTRLTVV.

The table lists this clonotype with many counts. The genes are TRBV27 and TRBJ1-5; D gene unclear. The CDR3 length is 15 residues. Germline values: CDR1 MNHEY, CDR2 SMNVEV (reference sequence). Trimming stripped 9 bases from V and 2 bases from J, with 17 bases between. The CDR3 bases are TGTGCCAGTCGTGTTGGTGGGGTAGGCAATCAGCCCCAGCATTTT. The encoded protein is CASRVGGVGNQPQHF.

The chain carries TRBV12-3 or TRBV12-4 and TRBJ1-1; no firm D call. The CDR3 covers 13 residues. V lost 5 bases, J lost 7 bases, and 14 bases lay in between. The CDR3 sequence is CASSILRTDEAFF. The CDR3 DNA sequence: TGTGCCAGCAGTATCCTTAGGACGGATGAAGCTTTCTTT.

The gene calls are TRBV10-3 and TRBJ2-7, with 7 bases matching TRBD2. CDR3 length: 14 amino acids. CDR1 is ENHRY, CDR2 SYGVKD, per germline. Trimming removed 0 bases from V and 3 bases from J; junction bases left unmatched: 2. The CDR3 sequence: CAISESGGIYEQYF. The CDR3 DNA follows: TGTGCCATCAGTGAGTCCGGGGGGATCTACGAGCAGTACTTC.

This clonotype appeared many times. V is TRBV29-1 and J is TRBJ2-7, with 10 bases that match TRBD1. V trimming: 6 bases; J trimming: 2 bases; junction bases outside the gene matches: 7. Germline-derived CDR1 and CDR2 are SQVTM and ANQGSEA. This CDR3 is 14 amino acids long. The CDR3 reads CSVGGQGKPYEQYF. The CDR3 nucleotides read TGCAGCGTCGGGGGACAGGGGAAACCCTACGAGCAGTACTTC.

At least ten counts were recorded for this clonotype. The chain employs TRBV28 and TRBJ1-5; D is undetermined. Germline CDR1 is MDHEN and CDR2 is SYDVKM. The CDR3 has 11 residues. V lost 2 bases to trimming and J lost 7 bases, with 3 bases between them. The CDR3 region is CASSLRQPQHF. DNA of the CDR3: TGTGCCAGCAGTTTACGACAGCCCCAGCATTTT.

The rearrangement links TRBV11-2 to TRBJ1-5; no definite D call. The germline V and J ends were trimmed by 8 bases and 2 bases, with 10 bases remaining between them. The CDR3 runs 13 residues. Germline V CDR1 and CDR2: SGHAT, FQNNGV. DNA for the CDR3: TGTGCCAGCGGTGGGCTGGGCAATCAGCCCCAGCATTTT. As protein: CASGGLGNQPQHF.

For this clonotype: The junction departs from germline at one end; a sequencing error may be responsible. CDR3 loop: CASSWPGRLGHTF. For the CDR3, the DNA is TGTGCCAGCAGTTGGCCGGGACGCCTTGGCCACACCTTC. This rearrangement joins TRBV12-3 or TRBV12-4 to TRBJ1-2; D possibly corresponds to TRBD1 (5 bases). The CDR3 is 13 amino acids.

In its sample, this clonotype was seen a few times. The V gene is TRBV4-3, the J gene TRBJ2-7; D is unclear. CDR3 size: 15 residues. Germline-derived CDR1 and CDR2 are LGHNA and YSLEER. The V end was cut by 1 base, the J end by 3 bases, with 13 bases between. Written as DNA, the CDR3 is TGCGCCAGCAGCCAAGGCGTCGCGCGGAACTACGAGCAGTACTTC. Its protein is CASSQGVARNYEQYF.

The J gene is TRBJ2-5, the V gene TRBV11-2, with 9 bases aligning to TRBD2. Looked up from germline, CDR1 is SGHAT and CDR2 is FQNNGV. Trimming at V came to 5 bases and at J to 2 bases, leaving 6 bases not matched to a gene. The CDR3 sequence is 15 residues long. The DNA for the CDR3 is TGTGCCAGCAGCACCGATCTAGCGGGGCAAGAGACCCAGTACTTC. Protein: CASSTDLAGQETQYF.

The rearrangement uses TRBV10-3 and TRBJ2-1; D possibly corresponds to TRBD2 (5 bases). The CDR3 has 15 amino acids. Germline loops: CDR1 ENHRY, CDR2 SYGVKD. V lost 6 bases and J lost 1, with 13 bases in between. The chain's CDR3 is CAIRPKDSSYNEQFF. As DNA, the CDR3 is TGTGCCATCAGGCCTAAGGACTCTTCCTACAATGAGCAGTTCTTC.

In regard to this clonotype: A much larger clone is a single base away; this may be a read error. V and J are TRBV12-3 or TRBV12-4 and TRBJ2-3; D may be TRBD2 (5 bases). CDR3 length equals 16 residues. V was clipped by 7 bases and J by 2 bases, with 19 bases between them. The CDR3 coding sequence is TGTGCCAGCACCAAAAGGGCTAACGGGGACACAGATACGCAGTATTTT. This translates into CASTKRANGDTDTQYF.

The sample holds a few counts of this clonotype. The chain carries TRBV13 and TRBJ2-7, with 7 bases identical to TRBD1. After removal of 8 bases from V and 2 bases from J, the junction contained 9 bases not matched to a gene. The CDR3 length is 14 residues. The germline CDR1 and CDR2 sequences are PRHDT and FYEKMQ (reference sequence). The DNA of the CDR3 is TGTGCCAGCGGTCCGGGACAGACGACCTACGAGCAGTACTTC. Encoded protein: CASGPGQTTYEQYF.

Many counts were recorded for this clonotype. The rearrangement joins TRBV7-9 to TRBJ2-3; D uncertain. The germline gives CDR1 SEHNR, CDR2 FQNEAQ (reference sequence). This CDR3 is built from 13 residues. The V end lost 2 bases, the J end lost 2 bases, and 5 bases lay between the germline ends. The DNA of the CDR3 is TGTGCCAGCAGCTTAATCACCACAGATACGCAGTATTTT. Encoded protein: CASSLITTDTQYF. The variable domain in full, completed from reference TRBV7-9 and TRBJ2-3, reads DTGVSQNPRHKITKRGQNVTFRCDPISEHNRLYWYRQTLGQGPEFLTYFQNEAQLEKSRLLSDRFSAERPKGSFSTLEIQRTEQGDSAMYLCASSLITTDTQYFGPGTRLTVL.

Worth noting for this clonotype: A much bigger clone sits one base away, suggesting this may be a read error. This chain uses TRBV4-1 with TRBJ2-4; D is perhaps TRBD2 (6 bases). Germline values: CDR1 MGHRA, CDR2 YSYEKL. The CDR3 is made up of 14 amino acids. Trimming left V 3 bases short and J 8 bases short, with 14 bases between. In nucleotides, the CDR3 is TGCGCCAGCAGCCAGGGGGACTCCCTGGACATTCAGTACTTC. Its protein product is CASSQGDSLDIQYF.

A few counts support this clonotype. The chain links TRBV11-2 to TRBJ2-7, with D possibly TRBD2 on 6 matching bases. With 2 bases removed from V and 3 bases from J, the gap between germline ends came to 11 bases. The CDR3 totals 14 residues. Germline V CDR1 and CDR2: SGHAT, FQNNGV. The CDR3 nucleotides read TGTGCCAGCAGCTTATCGGCGGGGCACTACGAGCAGTACTTC. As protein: CASSLSAGHYEQYF.

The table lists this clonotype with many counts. The DNA for the CDR3 is TGTGCCAGCAGTTTCGGTTACAACACTGAAGCTTTCTTT. It translates to CASSFGYNTEAFF. The chain links TRBV12-3 or TRBV12-4 to TRBJ1-1; the D is unclear. This CDR3 spans 13 amino acids. Trimming stripped 3 bases from V and 2 bases from J, with 7 bases between.

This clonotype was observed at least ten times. In DNA, the CDR3 is TGTGCCAGCAGCTTAGACCCGGGACAGGTCTACGAGCAGTACTTC. The encoded protein is CASSLDPGQVYEQYF. The chain joins TRBV7-6 to TRBJ2-7; 8 bases match TRBD1. Trimming at V came to 1 base and at J to 3 bases, leaving 5 bases not matched to a gene. The CDR3 has 15 amino acids. Germline lookup yields CDR1 SGHVS and CDR2 FNYEAQ.

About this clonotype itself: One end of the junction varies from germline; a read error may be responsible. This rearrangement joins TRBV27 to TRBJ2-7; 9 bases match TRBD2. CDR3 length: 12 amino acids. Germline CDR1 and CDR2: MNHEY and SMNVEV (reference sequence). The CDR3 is CASSGTSYGQYF. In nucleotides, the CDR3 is TGTGCCAGCAGCGGGACTAGCTACGGGCAGTACTTC.

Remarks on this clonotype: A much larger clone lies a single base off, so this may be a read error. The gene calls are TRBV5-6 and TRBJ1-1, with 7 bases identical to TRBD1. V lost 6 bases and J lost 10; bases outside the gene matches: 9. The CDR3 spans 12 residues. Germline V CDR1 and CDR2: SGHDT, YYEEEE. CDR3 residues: CASNTQGNGAFF. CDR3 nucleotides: TGTGCCAGCAACACACAGGGGAATGGAGCTTTCTTT. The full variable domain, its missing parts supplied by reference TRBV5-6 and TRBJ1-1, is DAGVTQSPTHLIKTRGQQVTLRCSPKSGHDTVSWYQQALGQGPQFIFQYYEEEERQRGNFPDRFSGHQFPNYSSELNVNALLLGDSALYLCASNTQGNGAFFGQGTRLTVV.

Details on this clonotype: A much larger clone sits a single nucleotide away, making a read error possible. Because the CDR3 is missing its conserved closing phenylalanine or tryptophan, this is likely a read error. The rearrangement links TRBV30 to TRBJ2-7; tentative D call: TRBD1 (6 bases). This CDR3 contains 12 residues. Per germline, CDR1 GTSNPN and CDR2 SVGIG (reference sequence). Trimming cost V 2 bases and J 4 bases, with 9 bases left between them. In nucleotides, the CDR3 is TGTGCCTGGAGTCCACAGGGATACGAGCAGTACCTC. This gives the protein CAWSPQGYEQYL.

The CDR3 is CASRLAGGLSTDTQYF. The CDR3 coding sequence is TGCGCCAGCAGGCTAGCGGGGGGGCTTAGCACAGATACGCAGTATTTT. The V call is TRBV10-2, the J call TRBJ2-3; 12 bases line up with TRBD2. V dropped 6 bases and J dropped 0; count of bases not matched to a gene: 4. The CDR3 sequence is 16 residues long. CDR1 and CDR2 from the germline V gene are WSHSY and SAAADI.

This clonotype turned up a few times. The CDR3 loop reads CASSQAGGVLHEQYF. As DNA, the CDR3 is TGTGCCAGCTCCCAAGCGGGAGGGGTCCTCCACGAGCAGTACTTC. The V and J genes are TRBV12-3 or TRBV12-4 and TRBJ2-7; 10 bases line up with TRBD2. The CDR3 is 15 residues long. The J segment lost 5 bases and the V segment lost 8 bases, leaving 12 bases of the junction unmatched.

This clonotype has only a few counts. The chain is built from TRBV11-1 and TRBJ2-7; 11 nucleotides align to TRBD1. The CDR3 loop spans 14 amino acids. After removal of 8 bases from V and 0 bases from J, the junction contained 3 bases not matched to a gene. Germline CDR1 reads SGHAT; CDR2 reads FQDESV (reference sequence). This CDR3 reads CASGGTGGSYEQYF. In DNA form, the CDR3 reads TGTGCCAGCGGAGGGACAGGGGGCTCCTACGAGCAGTACTTC.

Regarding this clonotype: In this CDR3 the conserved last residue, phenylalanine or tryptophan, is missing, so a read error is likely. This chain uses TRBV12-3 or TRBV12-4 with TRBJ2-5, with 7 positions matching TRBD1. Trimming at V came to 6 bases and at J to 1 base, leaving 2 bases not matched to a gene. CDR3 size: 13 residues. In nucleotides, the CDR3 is TGTGCCAGCAGGCCAGGGGGCCAAGAGACCCAGTACCTC. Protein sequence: CASRPGGQETQYL.

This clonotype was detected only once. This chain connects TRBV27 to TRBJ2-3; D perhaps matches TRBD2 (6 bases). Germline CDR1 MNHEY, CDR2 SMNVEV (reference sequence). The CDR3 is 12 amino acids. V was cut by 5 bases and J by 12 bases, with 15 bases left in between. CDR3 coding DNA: TGTGCCAGCAGTCTACTCGGGGGAAATCAGTATTTT. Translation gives CASSLLGGNQYF.

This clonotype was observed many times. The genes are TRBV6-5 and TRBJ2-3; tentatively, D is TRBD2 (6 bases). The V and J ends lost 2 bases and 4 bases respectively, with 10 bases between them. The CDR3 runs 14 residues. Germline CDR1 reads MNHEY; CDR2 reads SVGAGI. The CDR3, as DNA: TGTGCCAGCAGTTACCTGACGGGAGCAGATACGCAGTATTTT. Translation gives CASSYLTGADTQYF.